This is a list of T cell receptor beta chains from one sample in a study of T-cell reconstitution after alpha-beta-depleted transplantation in children. TCRdb passed the PCR reads through MiXCR, listing each CDR3 protein once. The sample includes roughly 200,000 distinct CDR3 sequences, less than 15% of them seen just once. This sample comprised PBMCs from the stem cell graft donor, obtained from the stem cell graft. These receptor sequences come from a human donor who donated a stem cell graft to a child with acute lymphoblastic leukemia. Both conserved end residues are part of each CDR3. D genes are given only for firm matches. The size of a clone is reported for some rows only, either as once, few or many, or as a class for expanded clones.

many | 12 | TRBJ1-3 | TRBV12-3/TRBV12-4 | NA | CASRLSGNTIYF | TGTGCCAGCCGCCTCTCTGGAAACACCATATATTTT
NA | 18 | TRBJ2-4 | TRBV11-2 | TRBD2 | CASSLGLAGGWAKNIQYF | TGTGCCAGCAGCTTAGGTCTAGCGGGAGGATGGGCCAAAAACATTCAGTACTTC
few | 14 | TRBJ2-5 | TRBV29-1 | NA | CSVGPTRIEETQYF | TGCAGCGTTGGCCCCACACGGATCGAAGAGACCCAGTACTTC
many | 15 | TRBJ2-1 | TRBV12-3/TRBV12-4 | NA | CASSLLGKLHNEQFF | TGTGCCAGCAGTTTACTAGGGAAGTTGCACAATGAGCAGTTCTTC
many | 15 | TRBJ2-5 | TRBV7-9 | TRBD2 | CASWTSGEYQETQYF | TGTGCCAGTTGGACTAGCGGGGAGTACCAAGAGACCCAGTACTTC
few | 18 | TRBJ1-6 | TRBV11-3 | NA | CASSSQPGHLSYNSPLHF | TGTGCCAGCAGCTCACAACCGGGACACCTCTCCTATAATTCACCCCTCCACTTT
many | 16 | TRBJ2-3 | TRBV12-3/TRBV12-4 | NA | CASSLAGVSGTDTQYF | TGTGCCAGCAGTTTGGCTGGGGTGAGCGGTACAGATACGCAGTATTTT
many | 13 | TRBJ2-7 | TRBV11-2 | NA | CASSLGGEHEQYF | TGTGCCAGCAGCTTAGGAGGGGAACACGAGCAGTACTTC
few | 14 | TRBJ2-1 | TRBV10-3 | TRBD2 | CAISRASGRNEQFF | TGTGCCATCTCAAGGGCTAGCGGGAGGAATGAGCAGTTCTTC
few | 19 | TRBJ2-5 | TRBV6-5 | TRBD2 | CASSLSINPGLAGEETQYF | TGTGCCAGCAGTTTGTCGATAAACCCTGGACTAGCGGGAGAAGAGACCCAGTACTTC
many | 13 | TRBJ1-2 | TRBV28 | NA | CASSWSESIGYTF | TGTGCCAGCAGTTGGAGTGAGTCAATTGGCTACACCTTC
many | 16 | TRBJ2-1 | TRBV20-1 | NA | CSARVFAGNSYNEQFF | TGCAGTGCTAGAGTATTTGCGGGGAACTCCTACAATGAGCAGTTCTTC
few | 15 | TRBJ2-7 | TRBV5-1 | TRBD1 | CASSPGQAASYEQYF | TGCGCCAGCAGCCCCGGACAGGCCGCGTCTTACGAGCAGTACTTC
many | 15 | TRBJ2-1 | TRBV5-1 | NA | CASSLLRELKNEQFF | TGCGCCAGCAGCTTGTTACGGGAGTTGAAGAATGAGCAGTTCTTC
many | 13 | TRBJ1-5 | TRBV5-1 | NA | CASSLGDLQPQHF | TGCGCCAGCAGCTTGGGGGACCTACAGCCCCAGCATTTT
NA | 15 | TRBJ2-4 | TRBV27 | NA | CASSLNRDETDIQYF | TGTGCCAGCAGTTTAAACAGGGATGAAACGGACATTCAGTACTTC
NA | 18 | TRBJ2-5 | TRBV20-1 | TRBD2 | CSASGGLSSGGTMETQYF | TGCAGTGCTAGTGGTGGGCTGAGTTCCGGGGGGACGATGGAGACCCAGTACTTC
few | 19 | TRBJ2-3 | TRBV12-3/TRBV12-4 | TRBD2 | CASSPGLAGFPSATDTQYF | TGTGCCAGCAGCCCTGGACTAGCGGGTTTTCCCTCGGCCACAGATACGCAGTATTTT
few | 13 | TRBJ2-5 | TRBV20-1 | NA | CSARRGVERTQYF | TGCAGTGCTAGGAGGGGTGTTGAGCGTACCCAGTACTTC
many | 13 | TRBJ2-7 | TRBV5-1 | TRBD2 | CASGTSEAYEQYF | TGCGCCAGTGGGACTAGCGAGGCCTACGAGCAGTACTTC
few | 15 | TRBJ2-7 | TRBV20-1 | TRBD2 | CSARSWASGNYEQYF | TGCAGTGCTAGATCCTGGGCTAGCGGGAACTACGAGCAGTACTTC
NA | 15 | TRBJ2-2 | TRBV7-9 | NA | CASSLAASNTGELFF | TGTGCCAGCAGCTTGGCAGCTTCGAACACCGGGGAGCTGTTTTTT
NA | 15 | TRBJ2-1 | TRBV11-2 | NA | CASSLVPAPSNEQFF | TGTGCCAGCAGCTTAGTCCCAGCGCCAAGCAATGAGCAGTTCTTC
many | 14 | TRBJ1-2 | TRBV30 | NA | CAWGPEIRIRGYTF | TGTGCCTGGGGTCCAGAGATTAGGATACGGGGCTACACCTTC
NA | 14 | TRBJ2-1 | TRBV11-1 | NA | CASSFSRRNNEQFF | TGTGCCAGCAGCTTTAGCCGGAGGAACAATGAGCAGTTCTTC
many | 18 | TRBJ2-7 | TRBV11-2 | NA | CASSPNPPMRAFSYEQYF | TGTGCCAGCAGCCCAAACCCTCCCATGCGAGCCTTTTCCTACGAGCAGTACTTC